The clone carrying this TCR beta chain was observed a few times. The V segment lost 6 bases and the J segment 3 bases; nucleotides outside the gene matches: 7. Germline-derived CDR1 and CDR2 are ENHRY and SYGVKD. This CDR3 is built from 14 residues. What was amplified from RNA transcripts were TCR beta CDR3 regions. Researchers ran a first-round RT-PCR on the TCR CDR3 using the HTBI primer set. Via MiXCR, TCRdb re-called the multiplex PCR reads, giving one row per CDR3 protein. The table shows under 450,000 distinct CDR3 sequences, with less than 20% occurring only once. These data belong to a study of T cells in Graves' hyperthyroidism and ophthalmopathy.

V and J are TRBV10-3 and TRBJ2-7; 8 nucleotides line up with TRBD1. Sequenced input: blood. This TCR derives from a woman aged 18-35 years with Graves' hyperthyroidism. CDR3 in amino acids: CAIRVGQGIYEQYF. CDR3 nucleotide sequence: TGTGCCATCAGGGTCGGACAGGGAATCTACGAGCAGTACTTC.